This T cell receptor beta chain appears in the sequencing data of a study of early T cells in non-severe SARS-CoV-2 infection. About the study: Bulk RNA isolated from unsorted whole blood underwent sequencing; chains were not paired.

The germline CDR1 and CDR2 sequences are LGHDT and YNNKEL (reference sequence). CDR3 length: 17 residues. The V gene lost 5 bases and the J gene lost 0 bases, with 20 bases spanning the gap. This clonotype was picked up many times. Attachment of unique molecular identifiers to individual cDNA molecules was performed. TCRdb redid the calling of the 5' RACE reads with MiXCR, one entry per CDR3 protein. The sample lists about 49,000 distinct CDR3 sequences; around 11% were seen once. The clonotype was recovered from an adult who was a healthcare worker with PCR-confirmed SARS-CoV-2 infection or an uninfected control (not recorded which). This rearrangement joins TRBV3-1 to TRBJ2-7, with D possibly TRBD2 on 5 matching bases. Sample: whole blood. The CDR3 region is CASSSTGAGYSSYEQYF. As DNA, the CDR3 is TGTGCCAGCAGCTCTACGGGTGCGGGCTATAGCTCCTACGAGCAGTACTTC.